Reported below is one T cell receptor beta chain. The data were taken from a study of control samples from healthy donors and cancer patients. The assay was immunoSEQ multiplex PCR, and TCRdb's table has in-frame clones only and misses some. The sample holds some 54,000 clones; around 97% are singletons and the top ten take about 1.9%. Germline CDR1 is SEHNR and CDR2 is FQNEAQ (reference sequence). V shed 1 base and J shed 5 bases, with 14 bases lying between them. The CDR3 loop spans 15 amino acids. The sequence was obtained from a woman in her 30s in good health. The specimen sequenced was blood. The chain uses TRBV7-9 and TRBJ1-2; D ambiguous. CDR3 nucleotides: TGTGCCAGCAGCTTAGGCCCCGGCAGTGTTTATGGCTACACCTTC. It is translated as CASSLGPGSVYGYTF. Full variable domain (outside the CDR3, taken from reference TRBV7-9 and TRBJ1-2): DTGVSQNPRHKITKRGQNVTFRCDPISEHNRLYWYRQTLGQGPEFLTYFQNEAQLEKSRLLSDRFSAERPKGSFSTLEIQRTEQGDSAMYLCASSLGPGSVYGYTFGSGTRLTVV.